Described below is a single T cell receptor (beta chain) sequence and its context. Here immunoSEQ multiplex PCR was the method, and the copy in TCRdb shows in-frame clones only, minus some. The data show around 60,000 clones, approximately 92% seen once. Trimming cost V 2 bases and J 3 bases; bases outside gene matches: 6. The CDR3 has 16 residues. Germline CDR1 and CDR2: SGHDT and YYEEEE. The data are from a study of technical replicates of blood from a few donors. The receptor comes from a human donor in good health. Some clones in this sample may be carry-over from other donors' samples. Sequenced material: PBMCs. The V gene is TRBV5-6, the J gene TRBJ2-2, with 8 bases lining up with TRBD2. The CDR3 nucleotides read TGTGCCAGCAGCTTTACGGGGGGGCTTCACACCGGGGAGCTGTTTTTT. Translation gives CASSFTGGLHTGELFF.